Reported below is one T cell receptor (beta chain). Its antigen is unidentified. Using RNA template, CDR3s of TCR alpha and beta were amplified with iRepertoire arm-PCR. One-step reverse transcription and amplification started from around 100-400 ng of tissue mRNA or PBMC total RNA. TCRdb re-derived calls from the multiplex PCR reads in MiXCR, one entry per CDR3 protein. Here the sample spans under 200,000 distinct CDR3 sequences, over 40% being singletons. The germline V and J ends were trimmed by 2 bases and 0 bases, with 11 bases remaining between them. This CDR3 region has 14 residues. Per the germline V gene, CDR1 is DFQATT and CDR2 is SNEGSKA (reference sequence). The data originate from a study of glioma-infiltrating T cells. Findings and caveats of the study: Non-neoplastic patients had below-expected tissue-blood divergence, while all gliomas exceeded expectation. Tissue and blood shared very few CDR3 sequences.

The sequenced sample consisted of glioma tissue, nonneoplastic brain tissue, or PBMCs (not recorded which). The TCR originated in a human donor with low-grade glioma or glioblastoma, undergoing nonglioma brain surgery, or in good health (not recorded which). The chain joins TRBV20-1 to TRBJ2-7; D ambiguous. The chain's CDR3 is CSARIGDGSYEQYF. The CDR3 DNA follows: TGCAGTGCTAGAATTGGAGACGGCTCCTACGAGCAGTACTTC.